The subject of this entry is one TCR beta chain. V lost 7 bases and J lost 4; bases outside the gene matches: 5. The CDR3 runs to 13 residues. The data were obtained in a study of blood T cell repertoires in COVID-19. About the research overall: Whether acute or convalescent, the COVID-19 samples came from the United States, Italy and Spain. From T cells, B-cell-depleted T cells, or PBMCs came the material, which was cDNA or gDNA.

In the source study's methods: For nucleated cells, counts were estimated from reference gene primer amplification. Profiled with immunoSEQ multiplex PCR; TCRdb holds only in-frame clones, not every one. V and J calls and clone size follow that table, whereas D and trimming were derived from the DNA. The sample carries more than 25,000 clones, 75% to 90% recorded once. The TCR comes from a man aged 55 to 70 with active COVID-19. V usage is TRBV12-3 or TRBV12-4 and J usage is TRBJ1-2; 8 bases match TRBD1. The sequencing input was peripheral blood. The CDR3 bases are TGTGCCAGCACCAAACAGGGGGGCTATGGCTACACCTTC. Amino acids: CASTKQGGYGYTF.